This TCR beta chain was captured in a study of blood T cell repertoires in COVID-19. For the study at large: The samples span acute and convalescent COVID-19 from the United States, Italy and Spain. T cells, B-cell-depleted T cells, or PBMCs supplied cDNA or gDNA.

Patients at the Seattle site were enrolled during active infection and followed longitudinally. The V gene's germline CDR1 is LGHNA and CDR2 YNFKEQ. The length of the CDR3 is 14 residues. Trimming took 3 bases from V and 0 from J, leaving 9 bases between them. In the original workflow: Researchers report that nucleated cell counts were estimated from reference gene primer amplification. The method was immunoSEQ multiplex PCR; TCRdb's version includes in-frame clones alone and lacks a portion of them. V and J calls and clone size are copied from that table; D and trimming were computed from the DNA. The sample consists of about 120,000 clones, around 81% of them appearing once.

The sequenced sample was peripheral blood. The TCR sequence derives from a man aged 25-45 years with COVID-19, enrolled during active disease. The chain carries TRBV4-2 and TRBJ2-7; D is possibly TRBD1 (5 bases). DNA of the CDR3: TGTGCCAGCAGCCAGGACACCTCCTCCTACGAGCAGTACTTC. This sequence encodes CASSQDTSSYEQYF.